Listed below are T cell receptor beta chains from one sample, sequenced in a study of CD4 T cell repertoires in COVID-19. Generated by immunoSEQ multiplex PCR, the TCRdb table keeps only in-frame clones and is missing some. Altogether 20,000 to 30,000 clones are present, over 90% being singletons, with the ten largest covering about 0.7%. Source: circulating follicular helper CD4+ T cells (cTfh) from blood, taken before the COVID-19 pandemic. The receptor source for this set is a human donor who had COVID-19. Both conserved end residues are part of each CDR3. D genes are given only for firm matches. Clone size is stated in some rows and not others, as once, few, many or a class when expanded.

TRBD1	TRBV7-9	NA	TRBJ2-3	TGTGCCAGCAGCGGTGGACAGGGGCGCAACCGAAACACAGATACGCAGTATTTT	CASSGGQGRNRNTDTQYF
TRBD1	TRBV2	NA	TRBJ2-1	TGTGCCAGCAGCCCGACAGGGGGGGCGCAGTTCTTC	CASSPTGGAQFF
TRBD1	TRBV15	NA	TRBJ2-7	TGTGCCACCAGCAGAGGGACAGGGTATACCTACGAGCAGTACTTC	CATSRGTGYTYEQYF
NA	TRBV28	once	TRBJ1-5	TGTGCCAGCAGTGACGGACGGGGGACTCAGCCCCAGCATTTT	CASSDGRGTQPQHF
NA	TRBV9	NA	TRBJ2-3	TGTGCCAGCAGCGTTGCCAGTAGCACAGATACGCAGTATTTT	CASSVASSTDTQYF
NA	TRBV16	NA	TRBJ1-3	TGTGCCAGCAGCCGCCAATCGGGTCAGGGAACTGGAAACACCATATATTTT	CASSRQSGQGTGNTIYF
NA	TRBV6-1	NA	TRBJ1-1	TGTGCCAGCAGGGGGGCCTCCACGATGAACACTGAAGCTTTCTTT	CASRGASTMNTEAFF
NA	TRBV13	NA	TRBJ2-7	TGTGCCAGCAGCAGCCAGCGGAGCTCCTACGAGCAGTACTTC	CASSSQRSSYEQYF
TRBD1	TRBV11-1	NA	TRBJ1-1	TGTGCCAGCAGCCTCGACAGGGTCAACACTGAAGCTTTCTTT	CASSLDRVNTEAFF
TRBD1	TRBV6-1	NA	TRBJ2-7	TGTGCCAGCAGTCAGACAGGGGGCTACGTGTACGAGCAGTACTTC	CASSQTGGYVYEQYF
TRBD1	TRBV2	NA	TRBJ1-2	TGTGCCCATCCTCGGGACAGGGACTTTCCTAACTATGGCTACACCTTC	CAHPRDRDFPNYGYTF
NA	TRBV15	NA	TRBJ2-7	TGTGCCACCAGCCTCGTAGACTCCTACGAGCAGTACTTC	CATSLVDSYEQYF
NA	TRBV5-4	NA	TRBJ1-2	TGTGCCAGCAGCTTGGGACAAAACTATGGCTACACCTTC	CASSLGQNYGYTF
TRBD2	TRBV9	NA	TRBJ2-3	TGTGCCAGCAGCGTTAGAACTAGCGGGGGGGGTGGGGGTACGCAGTATTTT	CASSVRTSGGGGGTQYF
TRBD2	TRBV27	NA	TRBJ2-4	TGTGCCAGCAGTCCGCGGAAACTAGCGGGGGGGACGATAGCCAAAAACATTCAGTACTTC	CASSPRKLAGGTIAKNIQYF
TRBD1	TRBV5-1	NA	TRBJ1-5	TGCGCCAGCAGCTTGGGGGACAGTAGCAATCAGCCCCAGCATTTT	CASSLGDSSNQPQHF
TRBD2	TRBV7-2	NA	TRBJ2-1	TGTGCCAGCAGCCCGACTAGCGCTAAGGGGGAGCAGTTCTTC	CASSPTSAKGEQFF
TRBD2	TRBV5-1	NA	TRBJ2-5	TGCGCCAGCAGCCTACTAGCGGGGGGTCTGCCGGATGAGACCCAGTACTTC	CASSLLAGGLPDETQYF
TRBD2	TRBV5-4	NA	TRBJ2-3	TGTGCCAGCAGTCCGGGACTAGCGGGGAGCACAGATACGCAGTATTTT	CASSPGLAGSTDTQYF
TRBD1	TRBV6-4	NA	TRBJ2-2	TGTGCCAGCAGTGCAGGGACAGGCACCGGGGAGCTGTTTTTT	CASSAGTGTGELFF
TRBD2	TRBV9	NA	TRBJ2-3	TGTGCCAGGAACCCTGGGGTAGCGGGAGGGCCCTTGGGCACAGATACGCAGTATTTT	CARNPGVAGGPLGTDTQYF
NA	TRBV18	NA	TRBJ2-3	TGTGCCAGCTCACCAGACGGGGACTTTAGCACAGATACGCAGTATTTT	CASSPDGDFSTDTQYF
TRBD1	TRBV28	NA	TRBJ1-2	TGTGCCAGCAGTTTACAGGGGGCGCTTCGGGGCTACACCTTC	CASSLQGALRGYTF
TRBD1	TRBV2	NA	TRBJ2-2	TGTGCCAGGGCCTCCGGGACAGGGGGCTCTCAAACCGGGGAGCTGTTTTTT	CARASGTGGSQTGELFF
TRBD2	TRBV9	NA	TRBJ2-5	TGTGCCAGCAGCGTAGGTAGCGGGGGGGTCCAAGAGACCCAGTACTTC	CASSVGSGGVQETQYF
NA	TRBV6-1	NA	TRBJ1-6	TGTGCCAGCAGTGGTCGAGGGGGGGTGAATTCACCCCTCCACTTT	CASSGRGGVNSPLHF
NA	TRBV6-5	NA	TRBJ1-2	TGTGCCAGCAGTTATAAAGGACAGCCCTATGGCTACACCTTC	CASSYKGQPYGYTF
NA	TRBV5-1	NA	TRBJ1-1	TGCGCCAGCAGCTTTTCAGGGGCGCCTGAAGCTTTCTTT	CASSFSGAPEAFF
NA	TRBV7-8	NA	TRBJ1-5	TGTGCCAGCAGCCCCCGGACAGTAAATCAGCCCCAGCATTTT	CASSPRTVNQPQHF
NA	TRBV7-2	NA	TRBJ2-2	TGTGCCAGCAGCCCGGTCGGCACCGGGGAGCTGTTTTTT	CASSPVGTGELFF
TRBD1	TRBV18	NA	TRBJ1-1	TGTGCCAGCTCACCTACCGGGACAGGGGGCCTTATAACTGAAGCTTTCTTT	CASSPTGTGGLITEAFF
NA	TRBV6-5	NA	TRBJ1-2	TGTGCCAGCGGAACTACGACAGGCCACAGGGGCTACACCTTC	CASGTTTGHRGYTF
TRBD1	TRBV6-1	NA	TRBJ2-5	TGTGCCAGCAGCTGGGGGACAGGGGGAGAGACCCAGTACTTC	CASSWGTGGETQYF
TRBD2	TRBV4-1	NA	TRBJ2-3	TGCGCCAGCAGCCAACCCCTTCTTGCCGGGACTAGCGTGGGAGATACGCAGTATTTT	CASSQPLLAGTSVGDTQYF
NA	TRBV2	NA	TRBJ2-3	TGTGCCAGCAGTGGACAAAGCACAGATACGCAGTATTTT	CASSGQSTDTQYF
TRBD1	TRBV5-1	NA	TRBJ2-6	TGCGCCAGCAGCTTTTTGGGACAGACCAACGTCCTGACTTTC	CASSFLGQTNVLTF
TRBD2	TRBV7-9	NA	TRBJ2-3	TGTGCCAGCAGCCCAGATAGCGGGGCCCCTAGCACAGATACGCAGTATTTT	CASSPDSGAPSTDTQYF
NA	TRBV21-1	NA	TRBJ2-5	TGTGCCGCCGTGGGCAGGGGCCGGGAGACCCAGTACTTC	CAAVGRGRETQYF
TRBD2	TRBV6-6	NA	TRBJ2-3	TGTGCCAGCAGTCTTCTAGCGGACCAGGGTGCGCAGTATTTT	CASSLLADQGAQYF
NA	TRBV30	NA	TRBJ2-1	TGTGCCTGGAGTAGTAGTTTGTACAATGAGCAGTTCTTC	CAWSSSLYNEQFF
TRBD1	TRBV5-1	NA	TRBJ2-2	TGCGCCAGCAGCTTAGGGGGCCATGGCACCGGGGAGCTGTTTTTT	CASSLGGHGTGELFF
TRBD1	TRBV28	NA	TRBJ1-2	TGTGCCAGCAGTTGGGGGACAGGGAATGGCTACACCTTC	CASSWGTGNGYTF
TRBD2	TRBV2	NA	TRBJ2-3	TGTGCCAGCAGACGGACTAGCGGGACGGTTTTGACAGATACGCAGTATTTT	CASRRTSGTVLTDTQYF
NA	TRBV6-5	NA	TRBJ1-1	TGTGCCAGCAGTACACCAGTTGAAGCTTTCTTT	CASSTPVEAFF
TRBD1	TRBV5-6	NA	TRBJ2-2	TGTGCCAGCAGCATGGGAACAGGGGTTAACACCGGGGAGCTGTTTTTT	CASSMGTGVNTGELFF
TRBD2	TRBV7-2	NA	TRBJ2-7	TGTGCCAGCAGCTTAGGTAGCGGGAGCTACGAGCAGTACTTC	CASSLGSGSYEQYF
NA	TRBV18	NA	TRBJ2-1	TGTGCCAGCTCACCAGGGGGGGCCCTTACTTACAATGAGCAGTTCTTC	CASSPGGALTYNEQFF
TRBD2	TRBV5-1	once	TRBJ2-3	TGCGCCAGCTCTCAGACTAGCGGGTTCACAGATACGCAGTATTTT	CASSQTSGFTDTQYF
NA	TRBV28	NA	TRBJ2-2	TGTGCCAGCAGTTTGGGGGGGCTGGACACCGGGGAGCTGTTTTTT	CASSLGGLDTGELFF